This TCR beta chain was identified during a study of regulatory T cells in long-lasting Graves disease. This CDR3 is 15 amino acids long. Germline values: CDR1 SNHLY, CDR2 FYNNEI. V shed 6 bases, J shed 3 bases, and the junction held 10 bases outside the gene matches. This clonotype was detected ten times or more. Time point of the sample: newly diagnosed GD, antithyroid drugs for less than 3 months. The authors made the TCR library using RNA they extracted from PBMCs. In building TCR beta libraries, iRepertoire HTBI primers were used together with Arm-PCR of CDR3 regions. Per the authors' pipeline: Under 75 TRBV and 14 TRBJ segments were identified across samples. TCRdb re-called the multiplex PCR reads through MiXCR, storing one row per CDR3 protein. The V and J calls come from TCRdb's annotation, not from the publication. The data contain 620,000 or so distinct CDR3 sequences, around 15% of them seen just once; the ten biggest clones take up around a sixth.

The data were also submitted as part of a second study, on T cells in Graves' hyperthyroidism and ophthalmopathy. That investigation notes: Most expanded thyroid clonotypes above 0.001 also appeared in blood.

This TCR was sampled from a woman aged 25 to 39 with Graves disease. Sequencing used peripheral blood mononuclear cells (PBMCs), obtained at new diagnosis, from a patient treated with antithyroid drugs. This rearrangement joins TRBV2 to TRBJ1-1; 7 bases are a match to TRBD1. The CDR3 DNA reads TGTGCCAGCAGCCGTCCCGGAGGGGGCGACACTGAAGCTTTCTTT. Amino acids: CASSRPGGGDTEAFF.